A selection of T cell receptor beta chains follows, all from one sample in a study of T-cell reconstitution after alpha-beta-depleted transplantation in children. TCRdb itself ran the PCR reads through MiXCR, one entry per CDR3 protein. The sample has just over 950,000 distinct CDR3 sequences, 25% to 30% seen once. Material: PBMCs, mostly from graft donor cells, obtained 360 days after TCRalphabeta/CD19-depleted stem cell transplant. The receptors originated from a boy younger than two who had a stem cell transplant for SCID, so the T cells may come from the graft donor. Each CDR3 is given with its conserved first and last residue. The D gene is left open where the match is weak. Some rows mark clone size as missing; the rest say once, few, many or name a class of expanded clone.

clone_size: few; j_call: TRBJ2-1; d_call: TRBD1; v_call: TRBV2; cdr3_nt: TGTGCCAGCGTACCCGGGACAGGGGGCGGTGAGCAGTTCTTC; cdr3_aa: CASVPGTGGGEQFF
clone_size: NA; j_call: TRBJ2-7; d_call: NA; v_call: TRBV10-3; cdr3_nt: TGTGCCACCCAACCGGACGGATTATCCTACGAGCAGTACTTC; cdr3_aa: CATQPDGLSYEQYF
clone_size: NA; j_call: TRBJ1-6; d_call: NA; v_call: TRBV25-1; cdr3_nt: TGTGCCAGCAGTGTTACTCTGACCCGTAATTCACCCCTCCACTTT; cdr3_aa: CASSVTLTRNSPLHF
clone_size: NA; j_call: TRBJ1-2; d_call: NA; v_call: TRBV4-1; cdr3_nt: TGCGCCAGCAGCCAAGGGGTGGGACTTCAGTACACCTTC; cdr3_aa: CASSQGVGLQYTF
clone_size: many; j_call: TRBJ1-1; d_call: NA; v_call: TRBV12-3/TRBV12-4; cdr3_nt: TGTGCCAGCAGTTCAGGGGACACTGAAGCTTTCTTT; cdr3_aa: CASSSGDTEAFF
clone_size: few; j_call: TRBJ1-2; d_call: NA; v_call: TRBV29-1; cdr3_nt: TGCAGCGTTGGGCCCGGGGACGTAAGCTATGGCTACACCTTC; cdr3_aa: CSVGPGDVSYGYTF
clone_size: few; j_call: TRBJ2-7; d_call: TRBD2; v_call: TRBV12-3/TRBV12-4; cdr3_nt: TGTGCCAGCAGCGAGGGACTAGCGGGGAACTACGAGCAGTACTTC; cdr3_aa: CASSEGLAGNYEQYF
clone_size: NA; j_call: TRBJ2-4; d_call: TRBD2; v_call: TRBV28; cdr3_nt: TGTGCCAGCAAAGAGCGGGGGGGCTGGAACATTCAGTACTTC; cdr3_aa: CASKERGGWNIQYF
clone_size: few; j_call: TRBJ2-7; d_call: TRBD1; v_call: TRBV28; cdr3_nt: TGTGCCAGCAGCACGACCGGGACAGCAACCTACGAGCAGTACTTC; cdr3_aa: CASSTTGTATYEQYF
clone_size: few; j_call: TRBJ2-1; d_call: NA; v_call: TRBV20-1; cdr3_nt: TGCAGTGCGCCCGTCGTAAGTCCAGCCCTTTCTTACAATGAGCAGTTCTTC; cdr3_aa: CSAPVVSPALSYNEQFF